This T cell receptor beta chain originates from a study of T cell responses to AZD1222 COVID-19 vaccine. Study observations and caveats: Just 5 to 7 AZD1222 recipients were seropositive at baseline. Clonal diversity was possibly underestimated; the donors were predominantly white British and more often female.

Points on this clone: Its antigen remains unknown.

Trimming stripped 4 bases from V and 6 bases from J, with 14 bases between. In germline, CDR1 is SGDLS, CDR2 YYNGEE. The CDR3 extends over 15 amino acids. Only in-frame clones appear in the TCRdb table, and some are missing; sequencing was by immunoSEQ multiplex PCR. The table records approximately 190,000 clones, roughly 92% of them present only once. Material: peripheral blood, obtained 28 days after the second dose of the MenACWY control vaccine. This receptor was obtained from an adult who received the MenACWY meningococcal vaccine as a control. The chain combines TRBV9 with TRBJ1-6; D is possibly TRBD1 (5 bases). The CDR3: CASSLTDTTNSPLHF. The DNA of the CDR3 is TGTGCCAGCAGCTTAACGGACACAACTAATTCACCCCTCCACTTT.